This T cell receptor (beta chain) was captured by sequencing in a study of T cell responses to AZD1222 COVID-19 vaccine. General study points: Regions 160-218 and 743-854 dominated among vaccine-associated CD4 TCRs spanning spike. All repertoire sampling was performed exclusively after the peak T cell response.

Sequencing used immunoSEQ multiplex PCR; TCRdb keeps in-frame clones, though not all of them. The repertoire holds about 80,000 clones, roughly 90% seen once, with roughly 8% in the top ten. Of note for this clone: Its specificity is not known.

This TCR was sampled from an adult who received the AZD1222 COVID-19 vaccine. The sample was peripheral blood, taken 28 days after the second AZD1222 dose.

This CDR3 reads CASSHRTGPATDTQYF. The CDR3 DNA follows: TGTGCCAGCAGCCACAGGACGGGTCCTGCGACAGATACGCAGTATTTT. V usage is TRBV3-1 (or the pseudogene TRBV3-2) and J usage is TRBJ2-3; D is uncertain. The germline V gene encodes CDR1 LGHDT and CDR2 YNNKEL (reference sequence). CDR3 length: 16 amino acids. V lost 3 bases, J lost 3 bases, and 16 bases lay in between.